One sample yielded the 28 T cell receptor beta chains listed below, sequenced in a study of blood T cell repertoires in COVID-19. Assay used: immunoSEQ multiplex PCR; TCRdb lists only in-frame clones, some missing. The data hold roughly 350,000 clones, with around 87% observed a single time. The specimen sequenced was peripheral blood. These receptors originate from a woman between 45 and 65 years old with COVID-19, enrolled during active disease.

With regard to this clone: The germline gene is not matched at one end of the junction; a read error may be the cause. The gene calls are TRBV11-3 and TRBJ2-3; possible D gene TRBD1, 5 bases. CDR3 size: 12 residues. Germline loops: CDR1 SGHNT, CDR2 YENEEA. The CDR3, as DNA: TGTGCCAGCAGGTTAGGGGCAGATACACAGTATTTT. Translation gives CASRLGADTQYF.

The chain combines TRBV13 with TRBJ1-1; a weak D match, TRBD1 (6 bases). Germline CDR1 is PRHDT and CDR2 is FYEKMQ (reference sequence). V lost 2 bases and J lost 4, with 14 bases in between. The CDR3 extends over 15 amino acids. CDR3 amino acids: CASSLLGAGGTEAFF. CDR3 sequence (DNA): TGTGCCAGCAGCTTACTGGGGGCGGGGGGCACTGAAGCTTTCTTT.

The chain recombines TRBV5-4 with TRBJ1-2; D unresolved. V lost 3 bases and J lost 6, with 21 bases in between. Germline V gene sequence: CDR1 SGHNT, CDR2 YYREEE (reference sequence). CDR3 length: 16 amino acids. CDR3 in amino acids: CASSSRTEVRTNGYTF. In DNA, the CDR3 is TGTGCCAGCAGCTCGAGGACGGAGGTCCGGACGAATGGCTACACCTTC.

CDR3 loop: CASSYTSVGGGAYEQYF. DNA of the CDR3: TGCGCCAGCAGCTACACTAGCGTTGGAGGGGGGGCCTACGAGCAGTACTTC. V and J are TRBV5-1 and TRBJ2-7, with D tentatively TRBD2 (7 bases). This CDR3 has 17 residues. Per germline, CDR1 SGHRS and CDR2 YFSETQ. Trimming left V 3 bases short and J 2 bases short, with 21 bases between.

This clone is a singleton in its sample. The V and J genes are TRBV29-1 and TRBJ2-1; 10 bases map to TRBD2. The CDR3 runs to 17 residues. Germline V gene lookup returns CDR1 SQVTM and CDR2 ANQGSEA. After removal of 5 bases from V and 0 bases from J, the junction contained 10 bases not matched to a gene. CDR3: CSVPLAGDSSSYNEQFF. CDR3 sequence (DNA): TGCAGCGTTCCCCTAGCGGGAGACAGCAGCTCCTACAATGAGCAGTTCTTC.

CDR3 DNA: TGTGCCAGCTCAGGGCGACAGGGAGTGAATGAGCAGTTCTTC. This sequence encodes CASSGRQGVNEQFF. The chain employs TRBV18 and TRBJ2-1; the match to TRBD1 covers 7 bases. This CDR3 contains 14 residues. Germline CDR1 is KGHSH and CDR2 is LQKENI. V shed 5 bases, J shed 7 bases, and the junction held 8 bases outside the gene matches. Full variable domain (remainder filled in from reference TRBV18 and TRBJ2-1): NAGVMQNPRHLVRRRGQEARLRCSPMKGHSHVYWYRQLPEEGLKFMVYLQKENIIDESGMPKERFSAEFPKEGPSILRIQQVVRGDSAAYFCASSGRQGVNEQFFGPGTRLTVL.

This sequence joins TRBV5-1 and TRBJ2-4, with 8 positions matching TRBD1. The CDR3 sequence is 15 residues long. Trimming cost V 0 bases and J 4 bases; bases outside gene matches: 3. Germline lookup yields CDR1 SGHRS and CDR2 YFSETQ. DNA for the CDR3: TGCGCCAGCAGCTTGGTGACAGGGGAGAAAAACATTCAGTACTTC. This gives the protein CASSLVTGEKNIQYF. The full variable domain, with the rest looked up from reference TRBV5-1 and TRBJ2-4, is KAGVTQTPRYLIKTRGQQVTLSCSPISGHRSVSWYQQTPGQGLQFLFEYFSETQRNKGNFPGRFSGRQFSNSRSEMNVSTLELGDSALYLCASSLVTGEKNIQYFGAGTRLSVL.

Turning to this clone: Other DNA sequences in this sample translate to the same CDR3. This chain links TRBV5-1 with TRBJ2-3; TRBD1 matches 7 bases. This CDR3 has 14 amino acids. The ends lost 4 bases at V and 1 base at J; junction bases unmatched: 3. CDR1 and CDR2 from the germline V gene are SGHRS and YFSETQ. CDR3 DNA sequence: TGCGCCAGCAGCCCCGGACAGGGCACAGATACGCAGTATTTT. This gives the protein CASSPGQGTDTQYF.

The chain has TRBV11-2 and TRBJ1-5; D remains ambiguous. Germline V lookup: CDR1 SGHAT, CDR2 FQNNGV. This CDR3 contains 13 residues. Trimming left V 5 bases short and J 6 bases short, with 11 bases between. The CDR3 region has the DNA TGTGCCAGCAGCCAGGACTGGGGTCAGCCCCAGCATTTT. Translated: CASSQDWGQPQHF.

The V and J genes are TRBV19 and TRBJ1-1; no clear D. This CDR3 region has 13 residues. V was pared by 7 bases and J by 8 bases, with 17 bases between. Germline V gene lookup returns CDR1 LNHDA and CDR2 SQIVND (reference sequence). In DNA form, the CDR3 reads TGTGCCAGTATAGACGGGTTGTTCGAGGAAGCTTTCTTT. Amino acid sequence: CASIDGLFEEAFF.

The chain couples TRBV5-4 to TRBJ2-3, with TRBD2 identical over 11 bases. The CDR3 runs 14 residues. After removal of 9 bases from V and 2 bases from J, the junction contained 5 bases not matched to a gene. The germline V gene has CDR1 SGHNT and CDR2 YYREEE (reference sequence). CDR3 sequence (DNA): TGTGCCACTCCGGGACTAGCGGACACAGATACGCAGTATTTT. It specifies CATPGLADTDTQYF.

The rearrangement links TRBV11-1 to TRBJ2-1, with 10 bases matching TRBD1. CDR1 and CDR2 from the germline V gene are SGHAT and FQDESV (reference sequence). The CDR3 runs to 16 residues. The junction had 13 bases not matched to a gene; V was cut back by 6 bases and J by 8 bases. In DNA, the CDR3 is TGTGCCAGCAGTCCCTCTGTGACGACAGGGGGCGATGAGCAGTTCTTC. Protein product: CASSPSVTTGGDEQFF.

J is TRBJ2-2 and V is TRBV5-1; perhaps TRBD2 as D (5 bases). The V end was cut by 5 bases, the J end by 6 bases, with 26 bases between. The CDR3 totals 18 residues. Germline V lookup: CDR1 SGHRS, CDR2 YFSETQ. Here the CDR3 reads CASREPLTPGKRAGELFF. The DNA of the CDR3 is TGCGCCAGCAGAGAGCCACTCACCCCCGGGAAAAGGGCCGGGGAGCTGTTTTTT.

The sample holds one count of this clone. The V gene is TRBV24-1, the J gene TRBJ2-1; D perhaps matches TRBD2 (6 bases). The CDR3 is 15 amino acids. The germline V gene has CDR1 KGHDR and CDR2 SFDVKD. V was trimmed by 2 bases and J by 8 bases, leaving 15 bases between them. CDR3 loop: CATSDYGGSSDEQFF. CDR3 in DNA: TGTGCCACCAGTGATTATGGGGGGAGTAGCGATGAGCAGTTCTTC.

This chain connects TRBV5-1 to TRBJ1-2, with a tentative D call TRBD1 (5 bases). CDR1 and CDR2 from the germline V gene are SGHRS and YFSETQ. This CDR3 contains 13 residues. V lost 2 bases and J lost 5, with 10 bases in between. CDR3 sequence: CASSLGAQYGYTF. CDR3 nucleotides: TGCGCCAGCAGCTTAGGGGCTCAGTATGGCTACACCTTC.

The CDR3 DNA follows: TGTGCCAGCAGCTTAGGGGACTACTCATACAATGAGCAGTTCTTC. This gives the protein CASSLGDYSYNEQFF. The chain has TRBV11-1 and TRBJ2-1; 7 positions agree with TRBD2. Per germline, CDR1 SGHAT and CDR2 FQDESV (reference sequence). The CDR3 length is 15 residues. The V and J ends lost 1 base and 4 bases, in that order; junction bases with no gene match: 4.

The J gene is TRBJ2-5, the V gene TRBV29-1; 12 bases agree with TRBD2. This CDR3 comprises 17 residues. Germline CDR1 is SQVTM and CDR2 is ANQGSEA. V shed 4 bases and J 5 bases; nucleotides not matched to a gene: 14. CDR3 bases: TGCAGCGTTGGTGAGACTAGCGGGAGCGTTTCATGGGAGACCCAGTACTTC. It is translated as CSVGETSGSVSWETQYF.

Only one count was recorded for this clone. CDR3 residues: CASSPSTGKEKLFF. The CDR3 DNA reads TGTGCCAGCAGTCCCTCAACAGGGAAAGAAAAACTGTTTTTT. This sequence joins TRBV25-1 and TRBJ1-4; possible D gene TRBD1, 6 bases. From germline, CDR1 is MGHDK and CDR2 SYGVNS. This CDR3 is 14 amino acids long. Deletions cut 5 bases from V and 8 bases from J, with 15 bases between.

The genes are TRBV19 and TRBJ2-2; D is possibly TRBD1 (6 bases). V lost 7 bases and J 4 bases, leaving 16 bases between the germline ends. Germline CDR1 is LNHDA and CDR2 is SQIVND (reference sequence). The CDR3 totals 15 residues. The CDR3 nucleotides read TGTGCCAGTACCCAACAAGGGGGTAGCACCGGGGAGCTGTTTTTT. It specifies CASTQQGGSTGELFF.

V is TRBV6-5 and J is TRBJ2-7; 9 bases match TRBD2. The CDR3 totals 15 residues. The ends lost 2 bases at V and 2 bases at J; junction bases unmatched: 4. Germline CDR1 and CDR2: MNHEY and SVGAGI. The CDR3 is CASSYGPSGAYEQYF. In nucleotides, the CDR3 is TGTGCCAGCAGTTACGGCCCTAGCGGGGCCTACGAGCAGTACTTC.

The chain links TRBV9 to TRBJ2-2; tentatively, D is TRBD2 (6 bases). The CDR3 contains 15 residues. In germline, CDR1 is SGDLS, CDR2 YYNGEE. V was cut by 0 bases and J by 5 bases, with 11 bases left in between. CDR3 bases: TGTGCCAGCAGCGTAGATACTAGCTCGACCGGGGAGCTGTTTTTT. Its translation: CASSVDTSSTGELFF.

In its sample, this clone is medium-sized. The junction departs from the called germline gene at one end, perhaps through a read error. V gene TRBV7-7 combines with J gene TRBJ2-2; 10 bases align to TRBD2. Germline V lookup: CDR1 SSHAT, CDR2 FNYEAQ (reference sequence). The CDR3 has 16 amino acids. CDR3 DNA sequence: TGTGCTAGCAGCTTCGGACTAGCGGCCAACACCGGGGAGCTGTTTTTT. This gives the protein CASSFGLAANTGELFF.

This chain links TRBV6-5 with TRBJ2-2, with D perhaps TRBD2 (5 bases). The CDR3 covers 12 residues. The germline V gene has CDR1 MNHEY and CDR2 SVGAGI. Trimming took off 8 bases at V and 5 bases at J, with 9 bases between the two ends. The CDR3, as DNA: TGTGCCAGCTCAACGGGGACCGGGGAGCTGTTTTTT. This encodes CASSTGTGELFF.

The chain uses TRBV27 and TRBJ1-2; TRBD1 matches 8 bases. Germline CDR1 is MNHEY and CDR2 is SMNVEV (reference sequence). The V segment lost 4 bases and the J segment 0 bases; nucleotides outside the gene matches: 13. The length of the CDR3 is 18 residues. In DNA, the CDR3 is TGTGCCAGCAGTTCCCCCCGGACAGGGTCTCAGACTAACTATGGCTACACCTTC. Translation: CASSSPRTGSQTNYGYTF.

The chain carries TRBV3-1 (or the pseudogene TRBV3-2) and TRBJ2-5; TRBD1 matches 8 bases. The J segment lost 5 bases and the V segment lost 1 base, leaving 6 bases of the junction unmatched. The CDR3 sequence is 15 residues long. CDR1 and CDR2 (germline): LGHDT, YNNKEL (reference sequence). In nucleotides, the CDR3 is TGTGCCAGCAGCCAAGTTGGTACAGGGGGGGAGACCCAGTACTTC. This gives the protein CASSQVGTGGETQYF.

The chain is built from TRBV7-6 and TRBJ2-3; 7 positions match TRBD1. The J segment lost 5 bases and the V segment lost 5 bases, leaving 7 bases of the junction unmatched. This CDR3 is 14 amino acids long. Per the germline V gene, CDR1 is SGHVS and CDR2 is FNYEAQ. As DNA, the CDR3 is TGTGCCAGCAGCAGTTACAGGGGAATAGATACGCAGTATTTT. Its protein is CASSSYRGIDTQYF.

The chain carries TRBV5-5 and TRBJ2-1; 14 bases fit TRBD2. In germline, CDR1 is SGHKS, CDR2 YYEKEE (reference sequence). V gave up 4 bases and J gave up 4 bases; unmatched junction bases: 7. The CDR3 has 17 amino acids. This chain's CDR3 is CASSLPGLAGVYNEQFF. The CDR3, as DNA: TGTGCCAGCAGCCTCCCGGGACTAGCGGGAGTGTACAATGAGCAGTTCTTC.

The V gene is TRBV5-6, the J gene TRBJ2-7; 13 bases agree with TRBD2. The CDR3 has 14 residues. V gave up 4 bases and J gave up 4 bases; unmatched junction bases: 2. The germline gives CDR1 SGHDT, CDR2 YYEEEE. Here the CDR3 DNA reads TGTGCCAGCAGCACTAGCGGGAGGGAATACGAGCAGTACTTC. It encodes CASSTSGREYEQYF.